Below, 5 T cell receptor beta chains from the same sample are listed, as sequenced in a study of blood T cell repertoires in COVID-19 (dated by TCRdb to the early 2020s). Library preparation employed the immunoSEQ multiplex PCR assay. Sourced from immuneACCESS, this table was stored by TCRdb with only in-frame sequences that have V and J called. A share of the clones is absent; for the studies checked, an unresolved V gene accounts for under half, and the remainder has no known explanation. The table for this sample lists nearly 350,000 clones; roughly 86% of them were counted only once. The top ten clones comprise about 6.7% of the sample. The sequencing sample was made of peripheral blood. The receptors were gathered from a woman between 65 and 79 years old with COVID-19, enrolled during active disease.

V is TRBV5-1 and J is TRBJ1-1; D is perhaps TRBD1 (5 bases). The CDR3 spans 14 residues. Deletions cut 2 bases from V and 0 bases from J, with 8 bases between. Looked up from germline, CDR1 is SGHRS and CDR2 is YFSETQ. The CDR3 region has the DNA TGCGCCAGCAGCTTAAGGGGTCTGAACACTGAAGCTTTCTTT. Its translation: CASSLRGLNTEAFF. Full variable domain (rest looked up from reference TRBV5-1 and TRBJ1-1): KAGVTQTPRYLIKTRGQQVTLSCSPISGHRSVSWYQQTPGQGLQFLFEYFSETQRNKGNFPGRFSGRQFSNSRSEMNVSTLELGDSALYLCASSLRGLNTEAFFGQGTRLTVV.

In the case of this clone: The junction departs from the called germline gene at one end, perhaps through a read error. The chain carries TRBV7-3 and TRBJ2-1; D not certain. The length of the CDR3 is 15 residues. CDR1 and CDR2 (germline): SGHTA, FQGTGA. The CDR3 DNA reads TGTGCCAGCAGCTTAACCCGAGGCTCCAACAATGAGCAGTTCTTC. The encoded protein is CASSLTRGSNNEQFF.

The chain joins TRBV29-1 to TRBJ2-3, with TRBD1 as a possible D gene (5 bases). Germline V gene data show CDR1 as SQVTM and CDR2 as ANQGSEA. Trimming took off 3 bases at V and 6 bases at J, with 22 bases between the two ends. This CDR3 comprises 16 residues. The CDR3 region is CSVDGSEDTQGDTQYF. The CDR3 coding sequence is TGCAGCGTTGATGGCTCAGAGGACACACAAGGGGATACGCAGTATTTT.

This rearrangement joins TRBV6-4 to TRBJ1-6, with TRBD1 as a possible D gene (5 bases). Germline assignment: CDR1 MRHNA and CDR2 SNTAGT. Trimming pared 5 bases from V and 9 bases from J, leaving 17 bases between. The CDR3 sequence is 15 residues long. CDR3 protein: CASSLLGEVGSPLHF. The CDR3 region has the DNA TGTGCCAGCAGTCTCCTAGGGGAGGTGGGTTCACCCCTCCACTTT.

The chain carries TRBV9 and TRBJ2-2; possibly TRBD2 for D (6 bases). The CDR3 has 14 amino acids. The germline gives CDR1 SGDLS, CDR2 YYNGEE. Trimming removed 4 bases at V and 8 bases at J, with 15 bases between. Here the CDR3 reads CASSPDGAGGELFF. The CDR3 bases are TGTGCCAGCAGCCCCGACGGTGCGGGAGGGGAGCTGTTTTTT.